Listed below are T cell receptor beta chains from one sample, sequenced in a study of blood T cell repertoires in COVID-19. Libraries were prepared by immunoSEQ multiplex PCR; TCRdb keeps only in-frame clonotypes and omits some of them. Among about 210,000 clones listed, about nine tenths were seen once. Specimen: peripheral blood. The receptors shown here come from a man aged 65 to 85 with acute or convalescent COVID-19. CDR3s include the opening cysteine and the closing phenylalanine or tryptophan. Fields, in order: clone size, J gene, V gene, D gene, CDR3 DNA, CDR3 protein. D genes are given only for firm matches. Some rows have no size entry. The others give once, few or many, or a class for an expanded clone.

clone_size: .; j_call: TRBJ1-2; v_call: TRBV28; d_call: TRBD1; cdr3_nt: TGTGCCAGCAGCGATCCAAAAACAGGGGTCTATGGCTACACCTTC; cdr3_aa: CASSDPKTGVYGYTF
clone_size: .; j_call: TRBJ2-3; v_call: TRBV6-1; d_call: .; cdr3_nt: TGTGCCAGCAGTGAAGTAGGGGTCCTGGCAGATACGCAGTATTTT; cdr3_aa: CASSEVGVLADTQYF
clone_size: .; j_call: TRBJ2-3; v_call: TRBV4-1; d_call: TRBD1; cdr3_nt: TGCGCCAGCAGCCAAGGACAGGGGATCGGGACAGATACGCAGTATTTT; cdr3_aa: CASSQGQGIGTDTQYF
clone_size: .; j_call: TRBJ1-5; v_call: TRBV5-4; d_call: TRBD1; cdr3_nt: TGTGCCAGCAGCTTGGGAGGGACAGGGGCGAATCAGCCCCAGCATTTT; cdr3_aa: CASSLGGTGANQPQHF
clone_size: .; j_call: TRBJ1-5; v_call: TRBV6-2/TRBV6-3; d_call: .; cdr3_nt: TGTGCCAGCAGCTCGGTGAATTGGAATCAGCCCCAGCATTTT; cdr3_aa: CASSSVNWNQPQHF
clone_size: .; j_call: TRBJ1-2; v_call: TRBV7-6; d_call: .; cdr3_nt: TGTGCCAGCAGCCCCCGCCCCGGGGGAAGCTATGGCTACACCTTC; cdr3_aa: CASSPRPGGSYGYTF
clone_size: .; j_call: TRBJ2-1; v_call: TRBV27; d_call: TRBD2; cdr3_nt: TGTGCCAGCAGTCCCCGACTAGCGGGAGTTGCTAATGAGCAGTTCTTC; cdr3_aa: CASSPRLAGVANEQFF
clone_size: once; j_call: TRBJ2-3; v_call: TRBV6-1; d_call: TRBD2; cdr3_nt: TGTGCCAGCAGTGAAGCGTTTCGACTAGCGGGACGCACAGATACGCAGTATTTT; cdr3_aa: CASSEAFRLAGRTDTQYF
clone_size: .; j_call: TRBJ2-3; v_call: TRBV7-9; d_call: .; cdr3_nt: TGTGCCAGCAGCTTATTTTCTAGCCCCGATACGCAGTATTTT; cdr3_aa: CASSLFSSPDTQYF
clone_size: .; j_call: TRBJ2-1; v_call: TRBV29-1; d_call: TRBD2; cdr3_nt: TGCAGCGTTGGGGGAGGACTAGCGGTATACAATGAGCAGTTCTTC; cdr3_aa: CSVGGGLAVYNEQFF
clone_size: .; j_call: TRBJ2-1; v_call: TRBV2; d_call: TRBD2; cdr3_nt: TGTGCCAGCACTGTAGCGGGAGGCCCCAACAATGAGCAGTTCTTC; cdr3_aa: CASTVAGGPNNEQFF
clone_size: .; j_call: TRBJ1-4; v_call: TRBV7-2; d_call: .; cdr3_nt: TGTGCCAGCAGCCCGGATAGTGGGAGACCAAATGAAAAACTGTTTTTT; cdr3_aa: CASSPDSGRPNEKLFF
clone_size: .; j_call: TRBJ1-3; v_call: TRBV7-9; d_call: TRBD1; cdr3_nt: TGTGCCAGCAGCTTGTGGACAGGGAATCTTGGAAACACCATATATTTT; cdr3_aa: CASSLWTGNLGNTIYF
clone_size: .; j_call: TRBJ2-7; v_call: TRBV20-1; d_call: .; cdr3_nt: TGCAGTGCTAGGCTATCCTACGAGCAGTACTTC; cdr3_aa: CSARLSYEQYF
clone_size: .; j_call: TRBJ1-5; v_call: TRBV6-5; d_call: .; cdr3_nt: TGTGCCAGAGGGGCGATGGGGCTCAAAAATCAGCCCCAGCATTTT; cdr3_aa: CARGAMGLKNQPQHF
clone_size: .; j_call: TRBJ1-1; v_call: TRBV2; d_call: TRBD1; cdr3_nt: TGTGCCAGCAGATCCGGGACAGGGTGGGCGAACACTGAAGCTTTCTTT; cdr3_aa: CASRSGTGWANTEAFF
clone_size: .; j_call: TRBJ2-1; v_call: TRBV10-3; d_call: TRBD2; cdr3_nt: TGTGCCATCAGGGGGGCGGGAGGCCCAAATGAGCAGTTCTTC; cdr3_aa: CAIRGAGGPNEQFF
clone_size: .; j_call: TRBJ2-7; v_call: TRBV5-1; d_call: .; cdr3_nt: TGCGCCAGCAGCTTGGAAACAGAGCAGTACTTC; cdr3_aa: CASSLETEQYF
clone_size: .; j_call: TRBJ2-7; v_call: TRBV5-1; d_call: TRBD1; cdr3_nt: TGCGCCAGCAGCTTGTGGCCGGGACAGGGGGGCGAGCAGTACTTC; cdr3_aa: CASSLWPGQGGEQYF
clone_size: .; j_call: TRBJ2-3; v_call: TRBV5-1; d_call: TRBD2; cdr3_nt: TGCGCCAGCAGGCAGCGGGAGACAGATACGCAGTATTTT; cdr3_aa: CASRQRETDTQYF
clone_size: .; j_call: TRBJ1-4; v_call: TRBV24-1; d_call: TRBD1; cdr3_nt: TGTGCCACCAGTACGGGACAGGCAATAACTAATGAAAAACTGTTTTTT; cdr3_aa: CATSTGQAITNEKLFF
clone_size: .; j_call: TRBJ2-2; v_call: TRBV5-4; d_call: TRBD1; cdr3_nt: TGTGCCAGCAGCCTAGGACAGGGTAACACCGGGGAGCTGTTTTTT; cdr3_aa: CASSLGQGNTGELFF
clone_size: .; j_call: TRBJ2-2; v_call: TRBV4-1; d_call: .; cdr3_nt: TGCGCCAGCAGCCAAGGTTTGGCTAACACCGGGGAGCTGTTTTTT; cdr3_aa: CASSQGLANTGELFF
clone_size: .; j_call: TRBJ2-2; v_call: TRBV6-6; d_call: TRBD2; cdr3_nt: TGTGCCAGCAGTTCTGAGAGCGGGAGGGGGACCGGGGAGCTGTTTTTT; cdr3_aa: CASSSESGRGTGELFF
clone_size: .; j_call: TRBJ1-5; v_call: TRBV19; d_call: .; cdr3_nt: TGTGCCTCCCAGGGGCGGGAGAATCAGCCCCAGCATTTT; cdr3_aa: CASQGRENQPQHF
clone_size: .; j_call: TRBJ2-7; v_call: TRBV3-1/TRBV3-2; d_call: TRBD1; cdr3_nt: TGTGCCAGCAGAACGGGGCTAGGGACAGGGAGCGACGAGCAGTACTTC; cdr3_aa: CASRTGLGTGSDEQYF
clone_size: .; j_call: TRBJ1-2; v_call: TRBV6-5; d_call: .; cdr3_nt: TGTGCCAGCAGTTACTCGATGGCCGCCGACTATGGCTACACCTTC; cdr3_aa: CASSYSMAADYGYTF
clone_size: .; j_call: TRBJ2-5; v_call: TRBV3-1/TRBV3-2; d_call: TRBD2; cdr3_nt: TGTGCCAGCAGCCAAGGAGCGGGGGGCGCGGAGACCCAGTACTTC; cdr3_aa: CASSQGAGGAETQYF
clone_size: .; j_call: TRBJ2-7; v_call: TRBV28; d_call: TRBD2; cdr3_nt: TGTGCCAGCAGCAAGGGACTAGCGGGAGTGCGGATCGAGCAGTACTTC; cdr3_aa: CASSKGLAGVRIEQYF
clone_size: .; j_call: TRBJ2-7; v_call: TRBV27; d_call: .; cdr3_nt: TGTGCCAGCAGACAGGGTGGCGAGCAGTACTTC; cdr3_aa: CASRQGGEQYF